This TCR beta chain was identified during a study of control samples from healthy donors and cancer patients (dated by TCRdb to the early 2020s). The CDR3 numbers 15 residues from cysteine through phenylalanine. Of all the DNA, just the CDR3 is kept, 45 bases in frame from base 1. V and J are truncated by 0 bases and 0 bases respectively, leaving an intervening sequence of 11 bases. The germline V gene encodes CDR1 GTSNPN and CDR2 SVGIG (reference sequence). The library was made by the immunoSEQ multiplex PCR assay. TCRdb mirrors the immuneACCESS table, restricted to in-frame sequences. Some clones are absent from its copies; in checked studies, under half trace to an unresolved V gene, and the reason for the others is unknown. The sample table shows some 120,000 clones, and around 86% are seen once. Clones ranked in the top ten supply more than 6.5% of the sample. Details on this clone: No antigen is known for it. The sample holds no much larger clone one base away, and base qualities are not on file.

The TCR was taken from a man aged 40-49 years in good health. Sequencing was done on a sample of blood. The chain is encoded by TRBV30 joined to TRBJ1-1, with no D gene named confidently. The bases are TGTGCCTGGAGTGTAGGCCCAACAATGAACACTGAAGCTTTCTTT. Its translation reads: CAWSVGPTMNTEAFF.